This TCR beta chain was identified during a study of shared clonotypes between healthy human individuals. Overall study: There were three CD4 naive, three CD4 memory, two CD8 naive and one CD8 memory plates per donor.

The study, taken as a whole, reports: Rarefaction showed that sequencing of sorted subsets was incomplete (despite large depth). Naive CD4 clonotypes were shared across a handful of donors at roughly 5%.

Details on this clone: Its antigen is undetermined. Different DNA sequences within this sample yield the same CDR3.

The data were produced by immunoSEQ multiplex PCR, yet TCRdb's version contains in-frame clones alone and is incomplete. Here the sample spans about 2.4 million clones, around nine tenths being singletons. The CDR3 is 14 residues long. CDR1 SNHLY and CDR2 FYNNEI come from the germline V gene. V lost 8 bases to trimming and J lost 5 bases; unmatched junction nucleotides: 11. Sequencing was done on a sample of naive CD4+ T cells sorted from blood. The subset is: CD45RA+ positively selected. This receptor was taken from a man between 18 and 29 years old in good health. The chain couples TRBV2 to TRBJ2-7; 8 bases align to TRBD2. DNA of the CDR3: TGTGCCAGCTCTGGCACTAGCGGCGTTAACGAGCAGTACTTC. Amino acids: CASSGTSGVNEQYF. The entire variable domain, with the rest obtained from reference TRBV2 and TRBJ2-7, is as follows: EPEVTQTPSHQVTQMGQEVILRCVPISNHLYFYWYRQILGQKVEFLVSFYNNEISEKSEIFDDQFSVERPDGSNFTLKIRSTKLEDSAMYFCASSGTSGVNEQYFGPGTRLTVT.